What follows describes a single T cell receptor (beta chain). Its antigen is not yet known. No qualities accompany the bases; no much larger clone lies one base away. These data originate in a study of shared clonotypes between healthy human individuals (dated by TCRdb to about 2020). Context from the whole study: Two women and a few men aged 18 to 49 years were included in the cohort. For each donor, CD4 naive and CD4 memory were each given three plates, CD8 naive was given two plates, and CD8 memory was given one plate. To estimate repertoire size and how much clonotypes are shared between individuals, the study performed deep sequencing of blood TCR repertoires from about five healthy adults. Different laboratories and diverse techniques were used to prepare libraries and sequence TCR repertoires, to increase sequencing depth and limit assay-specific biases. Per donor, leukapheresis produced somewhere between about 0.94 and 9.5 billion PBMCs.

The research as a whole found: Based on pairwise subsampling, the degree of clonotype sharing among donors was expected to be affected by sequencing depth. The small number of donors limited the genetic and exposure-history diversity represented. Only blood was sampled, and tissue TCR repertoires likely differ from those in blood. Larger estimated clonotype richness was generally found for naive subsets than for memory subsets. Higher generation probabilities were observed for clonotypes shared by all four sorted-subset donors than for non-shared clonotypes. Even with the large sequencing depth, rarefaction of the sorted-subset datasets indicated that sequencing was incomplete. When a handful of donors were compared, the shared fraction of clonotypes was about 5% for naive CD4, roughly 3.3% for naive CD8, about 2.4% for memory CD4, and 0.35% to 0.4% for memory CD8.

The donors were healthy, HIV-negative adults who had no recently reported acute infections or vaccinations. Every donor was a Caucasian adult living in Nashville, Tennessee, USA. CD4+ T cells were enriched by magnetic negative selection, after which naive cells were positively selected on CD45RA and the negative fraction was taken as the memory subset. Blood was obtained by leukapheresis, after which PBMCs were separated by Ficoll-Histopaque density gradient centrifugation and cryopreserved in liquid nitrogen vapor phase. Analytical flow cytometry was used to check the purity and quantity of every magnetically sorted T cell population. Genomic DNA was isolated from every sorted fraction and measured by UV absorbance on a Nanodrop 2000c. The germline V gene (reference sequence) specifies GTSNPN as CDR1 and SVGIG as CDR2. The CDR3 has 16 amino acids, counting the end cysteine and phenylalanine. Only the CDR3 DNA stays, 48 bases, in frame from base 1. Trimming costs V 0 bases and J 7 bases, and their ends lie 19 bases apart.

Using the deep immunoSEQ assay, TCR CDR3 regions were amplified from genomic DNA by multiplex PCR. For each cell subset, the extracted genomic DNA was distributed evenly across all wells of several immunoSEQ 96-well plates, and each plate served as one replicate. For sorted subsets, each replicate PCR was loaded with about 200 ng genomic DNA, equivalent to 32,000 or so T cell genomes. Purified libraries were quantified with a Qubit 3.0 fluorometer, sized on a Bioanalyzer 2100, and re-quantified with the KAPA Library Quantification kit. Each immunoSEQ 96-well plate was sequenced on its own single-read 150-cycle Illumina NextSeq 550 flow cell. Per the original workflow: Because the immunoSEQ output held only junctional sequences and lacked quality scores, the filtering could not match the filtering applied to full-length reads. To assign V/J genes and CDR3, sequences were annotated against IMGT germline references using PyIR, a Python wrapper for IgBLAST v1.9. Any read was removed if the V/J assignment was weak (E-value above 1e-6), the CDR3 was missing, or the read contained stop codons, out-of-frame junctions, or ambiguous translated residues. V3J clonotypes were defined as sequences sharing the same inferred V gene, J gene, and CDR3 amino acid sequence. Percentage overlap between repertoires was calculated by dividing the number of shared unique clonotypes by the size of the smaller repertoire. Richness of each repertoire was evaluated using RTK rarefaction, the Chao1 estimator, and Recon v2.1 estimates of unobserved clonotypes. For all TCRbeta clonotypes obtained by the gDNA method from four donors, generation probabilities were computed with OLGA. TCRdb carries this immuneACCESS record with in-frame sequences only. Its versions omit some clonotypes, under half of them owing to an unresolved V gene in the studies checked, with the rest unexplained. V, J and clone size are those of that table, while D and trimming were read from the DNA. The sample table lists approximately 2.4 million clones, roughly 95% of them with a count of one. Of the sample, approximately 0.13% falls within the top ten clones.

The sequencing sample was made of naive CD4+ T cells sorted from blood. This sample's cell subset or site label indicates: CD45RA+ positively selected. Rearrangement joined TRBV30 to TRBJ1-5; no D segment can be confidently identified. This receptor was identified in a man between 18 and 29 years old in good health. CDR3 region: CAWSVPRTGVRQPQHF. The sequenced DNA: TGTGCCTGGAGTGTACCCCGGACTGGGGTGAGGCAGCCCCAGCATTTT.